This T cell receptor (beta chain) was observed in a study of blood T cells in healthy people across ages. Turning to the study itself: About one barcoded beta molecule per two T cells came from capture by template switching.

The CDR3 totals 13 residues. V was pared by 6 bases and J by 4 bases, with 10 bases between. Germline V gene lookup returns CDR1 MNHEY and CDR2 SVGEGT. The study isolated at least 7 million PBMCs from each sample. A second about 6 to 11 cycle PCR used barcoded and J-beta primers. Sequencing recovered at least 2.5 million CDR3-containing paired-end reads from each sample. TCRdb reprocessed the 5' RACE reads with MiXCR, giving one entry per CDR3 protein. Found here are about 570,000 distinct CDR3 sequences, roughly a quarter of them singletons; the top ten hold 18%. The genes are TRBV6-2 or TRBV6-3 and TRBJ1-5; possible D gene TRBD1, 6 bases. This receptor was obtained from a woman in her seventies in good health. Sequenced material: blood. This CDR3 is CASRTDSNQPQHF. The CDR3 DNA sequence: TGTGCCAGCAGAACGGACAGTAATCAGCCCCAGCATTTT.